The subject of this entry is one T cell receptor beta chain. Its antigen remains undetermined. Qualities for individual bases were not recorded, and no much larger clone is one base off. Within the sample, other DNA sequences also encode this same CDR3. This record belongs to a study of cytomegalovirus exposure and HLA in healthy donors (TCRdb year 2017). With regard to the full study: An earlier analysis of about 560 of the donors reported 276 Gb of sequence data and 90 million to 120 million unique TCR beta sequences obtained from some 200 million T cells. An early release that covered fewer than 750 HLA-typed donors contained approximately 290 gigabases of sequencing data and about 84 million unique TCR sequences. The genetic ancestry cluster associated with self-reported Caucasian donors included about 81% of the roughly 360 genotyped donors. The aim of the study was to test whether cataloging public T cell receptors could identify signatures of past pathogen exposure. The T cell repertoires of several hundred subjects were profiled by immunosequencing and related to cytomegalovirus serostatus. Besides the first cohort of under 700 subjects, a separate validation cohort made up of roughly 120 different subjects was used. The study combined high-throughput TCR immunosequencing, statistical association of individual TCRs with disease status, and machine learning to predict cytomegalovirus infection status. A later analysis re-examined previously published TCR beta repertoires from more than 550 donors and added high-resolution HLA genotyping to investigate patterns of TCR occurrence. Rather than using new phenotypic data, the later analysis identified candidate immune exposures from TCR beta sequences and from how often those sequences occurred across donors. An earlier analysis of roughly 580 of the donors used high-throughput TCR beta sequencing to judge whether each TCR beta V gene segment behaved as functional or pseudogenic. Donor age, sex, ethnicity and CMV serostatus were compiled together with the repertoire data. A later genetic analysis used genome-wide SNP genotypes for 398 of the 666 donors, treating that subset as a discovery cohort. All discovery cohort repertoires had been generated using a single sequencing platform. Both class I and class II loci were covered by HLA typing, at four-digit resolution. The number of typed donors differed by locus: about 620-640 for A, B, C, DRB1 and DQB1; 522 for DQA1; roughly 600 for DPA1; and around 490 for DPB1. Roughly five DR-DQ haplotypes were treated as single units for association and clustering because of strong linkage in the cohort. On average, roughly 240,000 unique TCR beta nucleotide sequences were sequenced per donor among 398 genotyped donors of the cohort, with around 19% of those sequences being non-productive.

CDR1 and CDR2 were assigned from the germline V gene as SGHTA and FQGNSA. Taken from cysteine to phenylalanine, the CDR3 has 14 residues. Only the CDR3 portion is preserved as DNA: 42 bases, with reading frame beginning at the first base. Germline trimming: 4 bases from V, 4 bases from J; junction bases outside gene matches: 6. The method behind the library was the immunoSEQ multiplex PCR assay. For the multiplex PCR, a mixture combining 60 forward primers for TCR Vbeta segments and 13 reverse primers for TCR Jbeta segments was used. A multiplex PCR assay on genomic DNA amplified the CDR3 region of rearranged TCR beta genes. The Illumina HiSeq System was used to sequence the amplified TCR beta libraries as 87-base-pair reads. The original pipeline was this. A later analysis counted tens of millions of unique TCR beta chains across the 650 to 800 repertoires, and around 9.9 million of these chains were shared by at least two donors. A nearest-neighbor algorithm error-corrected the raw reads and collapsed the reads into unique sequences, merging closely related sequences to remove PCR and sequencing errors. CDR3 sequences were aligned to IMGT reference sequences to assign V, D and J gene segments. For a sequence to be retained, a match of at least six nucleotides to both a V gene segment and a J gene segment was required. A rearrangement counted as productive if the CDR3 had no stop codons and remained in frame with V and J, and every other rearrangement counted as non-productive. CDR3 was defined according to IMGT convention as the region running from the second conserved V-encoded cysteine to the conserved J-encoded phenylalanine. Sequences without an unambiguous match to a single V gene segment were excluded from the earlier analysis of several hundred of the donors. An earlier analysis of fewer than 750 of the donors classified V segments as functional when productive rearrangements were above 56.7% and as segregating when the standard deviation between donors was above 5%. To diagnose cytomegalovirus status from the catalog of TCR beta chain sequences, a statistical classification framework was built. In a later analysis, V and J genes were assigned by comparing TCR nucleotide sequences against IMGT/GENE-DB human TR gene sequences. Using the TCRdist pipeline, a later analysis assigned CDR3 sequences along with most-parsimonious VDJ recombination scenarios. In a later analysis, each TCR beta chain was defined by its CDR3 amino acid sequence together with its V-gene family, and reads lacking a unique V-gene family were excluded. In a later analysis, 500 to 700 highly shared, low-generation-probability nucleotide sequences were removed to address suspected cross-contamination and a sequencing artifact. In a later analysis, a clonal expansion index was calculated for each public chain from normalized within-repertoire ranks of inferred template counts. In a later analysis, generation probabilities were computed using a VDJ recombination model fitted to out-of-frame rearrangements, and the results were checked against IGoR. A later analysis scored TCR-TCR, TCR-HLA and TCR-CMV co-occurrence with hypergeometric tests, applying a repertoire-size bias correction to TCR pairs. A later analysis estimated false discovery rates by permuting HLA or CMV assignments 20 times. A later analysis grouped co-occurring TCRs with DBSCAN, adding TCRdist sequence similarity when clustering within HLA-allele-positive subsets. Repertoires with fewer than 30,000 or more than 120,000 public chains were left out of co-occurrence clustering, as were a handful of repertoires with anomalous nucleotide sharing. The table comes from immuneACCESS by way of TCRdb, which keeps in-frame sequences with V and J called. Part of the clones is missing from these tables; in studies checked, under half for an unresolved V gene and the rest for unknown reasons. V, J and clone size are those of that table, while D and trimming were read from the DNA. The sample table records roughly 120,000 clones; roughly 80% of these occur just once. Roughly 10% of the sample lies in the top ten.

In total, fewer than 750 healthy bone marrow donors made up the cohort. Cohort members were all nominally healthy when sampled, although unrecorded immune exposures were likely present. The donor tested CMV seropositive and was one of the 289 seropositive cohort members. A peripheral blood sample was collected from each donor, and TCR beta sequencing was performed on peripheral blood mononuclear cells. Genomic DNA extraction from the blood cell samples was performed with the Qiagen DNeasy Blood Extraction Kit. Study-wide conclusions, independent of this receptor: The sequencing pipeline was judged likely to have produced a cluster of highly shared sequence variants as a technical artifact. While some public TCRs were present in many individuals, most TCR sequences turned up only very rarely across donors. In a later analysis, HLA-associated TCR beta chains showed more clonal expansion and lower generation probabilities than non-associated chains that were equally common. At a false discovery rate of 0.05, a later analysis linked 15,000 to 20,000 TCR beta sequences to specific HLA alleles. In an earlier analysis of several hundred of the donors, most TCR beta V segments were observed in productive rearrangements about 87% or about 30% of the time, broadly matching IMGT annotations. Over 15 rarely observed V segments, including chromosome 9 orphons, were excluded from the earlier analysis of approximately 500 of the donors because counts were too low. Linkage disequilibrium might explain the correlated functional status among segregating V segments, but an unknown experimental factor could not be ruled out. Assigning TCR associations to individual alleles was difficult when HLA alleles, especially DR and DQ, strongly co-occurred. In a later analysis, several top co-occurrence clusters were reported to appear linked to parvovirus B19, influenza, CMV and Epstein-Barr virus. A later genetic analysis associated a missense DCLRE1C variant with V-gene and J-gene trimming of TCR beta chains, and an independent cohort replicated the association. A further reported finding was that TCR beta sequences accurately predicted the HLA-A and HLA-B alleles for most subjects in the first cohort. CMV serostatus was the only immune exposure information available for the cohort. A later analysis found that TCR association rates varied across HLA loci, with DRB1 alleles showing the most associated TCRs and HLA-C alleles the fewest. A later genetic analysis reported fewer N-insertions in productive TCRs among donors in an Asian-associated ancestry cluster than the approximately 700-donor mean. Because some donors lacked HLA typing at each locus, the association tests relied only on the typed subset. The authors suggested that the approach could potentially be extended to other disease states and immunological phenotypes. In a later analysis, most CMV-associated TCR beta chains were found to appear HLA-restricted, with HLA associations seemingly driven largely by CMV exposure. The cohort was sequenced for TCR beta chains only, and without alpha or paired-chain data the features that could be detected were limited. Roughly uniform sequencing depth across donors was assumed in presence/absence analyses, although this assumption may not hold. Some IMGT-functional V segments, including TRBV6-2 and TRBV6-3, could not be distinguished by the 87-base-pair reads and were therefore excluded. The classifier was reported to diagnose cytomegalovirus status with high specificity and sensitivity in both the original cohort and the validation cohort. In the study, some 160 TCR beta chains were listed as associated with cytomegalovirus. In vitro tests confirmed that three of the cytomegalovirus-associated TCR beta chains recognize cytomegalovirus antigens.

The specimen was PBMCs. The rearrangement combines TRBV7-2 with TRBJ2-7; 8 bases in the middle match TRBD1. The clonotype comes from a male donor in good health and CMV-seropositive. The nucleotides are TGTGCCAGCAGCTCTCCTGGACAGGGTTACGAGCAGTACTTC. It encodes CASSSPGQGYEQYF.